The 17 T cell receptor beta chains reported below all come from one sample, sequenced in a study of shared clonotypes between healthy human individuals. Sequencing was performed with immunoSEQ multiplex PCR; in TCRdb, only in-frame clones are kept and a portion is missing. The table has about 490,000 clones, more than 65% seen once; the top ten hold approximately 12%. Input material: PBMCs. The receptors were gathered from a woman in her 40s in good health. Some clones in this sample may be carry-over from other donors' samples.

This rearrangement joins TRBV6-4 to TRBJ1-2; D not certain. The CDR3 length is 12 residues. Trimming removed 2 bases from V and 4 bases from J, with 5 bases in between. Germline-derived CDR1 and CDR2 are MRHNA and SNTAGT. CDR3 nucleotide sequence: TGTGCCAGCAGTGACAACTTCTATGGCTACACCTTC. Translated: CASSDNFYGYTF.

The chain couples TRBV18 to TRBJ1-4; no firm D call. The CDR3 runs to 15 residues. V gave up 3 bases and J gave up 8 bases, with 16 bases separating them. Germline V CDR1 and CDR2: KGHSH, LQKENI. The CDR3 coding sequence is TGTGCCAGCTCACCCCAAGGCCTCGACGGGGAAAAACTGTTTTTT. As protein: CASSPQGLDGEKLFF.

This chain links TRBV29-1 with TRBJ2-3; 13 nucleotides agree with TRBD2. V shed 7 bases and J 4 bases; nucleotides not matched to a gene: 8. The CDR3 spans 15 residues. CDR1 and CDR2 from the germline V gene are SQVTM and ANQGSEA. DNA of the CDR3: TGCAGCGCCTCGCGGACTAGCGGGAGCGCAGATACGCAGTATTTT. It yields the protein CSASRTSGSADTQYF.

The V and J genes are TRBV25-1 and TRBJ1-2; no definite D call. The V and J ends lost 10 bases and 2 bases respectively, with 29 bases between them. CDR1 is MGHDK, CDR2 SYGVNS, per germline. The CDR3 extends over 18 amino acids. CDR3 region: CATSVGLPRGSANYGYTF. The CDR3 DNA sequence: TGTGCCACCTCAGTAGGGCTACCGCGTGGCAGCGCCAACTATGGCTACACCTTC.

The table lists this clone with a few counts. The CDR3 protein is CASSLAGTGAGYTF. The CDR3 DNA reads TGCGCCAGCAGCTTGGCCGGGACAGGGGCTGGCTACACCTTC. The chain recombines TRBV5-1 with TRBJ1-2; 10 positions agree with TRBD1. The V gene end was trimmed by 0 bases and the J gene end by 7 bases; junction bases not matched to a gene: 3. The CDR3 contains 14 residues. In germline, CDR1 is SGHRS, CDR2 YFSETQ.

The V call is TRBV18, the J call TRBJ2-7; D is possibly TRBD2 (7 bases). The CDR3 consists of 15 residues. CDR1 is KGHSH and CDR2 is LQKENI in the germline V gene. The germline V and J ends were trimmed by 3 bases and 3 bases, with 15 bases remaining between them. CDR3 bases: TGTGCCAGCTCACCGCGTGGGGGGGCCTACTACGAGCAGTACTTC. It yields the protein CASSPRGGAYYEQYF.

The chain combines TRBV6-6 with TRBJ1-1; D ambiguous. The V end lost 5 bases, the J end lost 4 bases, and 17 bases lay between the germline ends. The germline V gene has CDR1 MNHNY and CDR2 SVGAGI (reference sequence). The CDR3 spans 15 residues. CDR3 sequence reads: CASSDTKTRITEAFF. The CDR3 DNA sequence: TGTGCCAGCAGTGACACTAAAACAAGGATCACTGAAGCTTTCTTT.

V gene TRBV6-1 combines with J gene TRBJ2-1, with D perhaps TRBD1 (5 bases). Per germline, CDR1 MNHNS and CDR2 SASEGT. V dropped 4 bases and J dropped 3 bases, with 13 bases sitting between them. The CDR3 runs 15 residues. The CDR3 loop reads CASSVEGAVYNEQFF. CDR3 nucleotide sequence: TGTGCCAGCAGTGTGGAAGGGGCGGTCTACAATGAGCAGTTCTTC.

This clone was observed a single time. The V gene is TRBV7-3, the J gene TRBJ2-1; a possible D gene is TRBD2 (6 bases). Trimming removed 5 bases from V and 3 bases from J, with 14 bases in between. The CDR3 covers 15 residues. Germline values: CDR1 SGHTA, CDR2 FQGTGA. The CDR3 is CASSPGSSVYNEQFF. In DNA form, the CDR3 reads TGTGCCAGCAGCCCCGGGTCTAGCGTCTACAATGAGCAGTTCTTC.

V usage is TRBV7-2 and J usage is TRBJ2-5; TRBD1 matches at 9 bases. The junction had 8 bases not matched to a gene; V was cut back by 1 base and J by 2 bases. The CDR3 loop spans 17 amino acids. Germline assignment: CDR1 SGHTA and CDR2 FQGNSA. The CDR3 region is CASSLDRGRLGQETQYF. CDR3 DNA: TGTGCCAGCAGCTTAGACAGGGGGCGTTTAGGTCAAGAGACCCAGTACTTC. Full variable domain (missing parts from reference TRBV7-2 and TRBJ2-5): GAGVSQSPSNKVTEKGKDVELRCDPISGHTALYWYRQSLGQGLEFLIYFQGNSAPDKSGLPSDRFSAERTGGSVSTLTIQRTQQEDSAVYLCASSLDRGRLGQETQYFGPGTRLLVL.

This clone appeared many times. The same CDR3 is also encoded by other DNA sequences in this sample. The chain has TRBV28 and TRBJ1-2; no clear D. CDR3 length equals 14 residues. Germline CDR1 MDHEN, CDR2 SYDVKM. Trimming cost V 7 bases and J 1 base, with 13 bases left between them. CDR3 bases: TGTGCCAGCAACTGGGCGGCACTTAACTATGGCTACACCTTC. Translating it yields CASNWAALNYGYTF.

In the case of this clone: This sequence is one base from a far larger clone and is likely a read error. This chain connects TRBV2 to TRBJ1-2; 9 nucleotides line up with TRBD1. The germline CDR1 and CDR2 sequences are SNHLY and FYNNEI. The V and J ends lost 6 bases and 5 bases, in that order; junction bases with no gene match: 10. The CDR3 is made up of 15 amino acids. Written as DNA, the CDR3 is TGTGCCAGCAGCACCGGGACAGGGTCTGGGTATGGCTACACCTTC. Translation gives CASSTGTGSGYGYTF.

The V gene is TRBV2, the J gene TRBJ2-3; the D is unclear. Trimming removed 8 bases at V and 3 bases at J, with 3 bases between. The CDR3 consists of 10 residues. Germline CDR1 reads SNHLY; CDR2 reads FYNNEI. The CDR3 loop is CASDTDTQYF. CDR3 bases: TGTGCCAGCGATACAGATACGCAGTATTTT. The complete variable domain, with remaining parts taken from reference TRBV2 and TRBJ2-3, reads EPEVTQTPSHQVTQMGQEVILRCVPISNHLYFYWYRQILGQKVEFLVSFYNNEISEKSEIFDDQFSVERPDGSNFTLKIRSTKLEDSAMYFCASDTDTQYFGPGTRLTVL.

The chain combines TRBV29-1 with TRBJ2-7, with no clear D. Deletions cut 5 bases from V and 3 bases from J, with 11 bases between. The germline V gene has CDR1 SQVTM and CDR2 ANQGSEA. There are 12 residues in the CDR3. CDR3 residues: CSVLPFCYEQYF. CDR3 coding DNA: TGCAGCGTTCTCCCTTTTTGCTACGAGCAGTACTTC.

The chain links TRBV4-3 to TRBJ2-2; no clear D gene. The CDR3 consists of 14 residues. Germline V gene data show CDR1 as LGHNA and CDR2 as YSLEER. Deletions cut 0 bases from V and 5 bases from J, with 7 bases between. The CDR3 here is CASSQEWFTGELFF. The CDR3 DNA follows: TGCGCCAGCAGCCAAGAGTGGTTTACCGGGGAGCTGTTTTTT.

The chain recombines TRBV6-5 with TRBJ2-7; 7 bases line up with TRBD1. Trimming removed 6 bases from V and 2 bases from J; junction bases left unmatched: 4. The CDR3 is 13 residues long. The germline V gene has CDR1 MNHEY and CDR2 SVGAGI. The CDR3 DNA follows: TGTGCCAGCAGACGGGACAGAACCTACGAGCAGTACTTC. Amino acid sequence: CASRRDRTYEQYF.

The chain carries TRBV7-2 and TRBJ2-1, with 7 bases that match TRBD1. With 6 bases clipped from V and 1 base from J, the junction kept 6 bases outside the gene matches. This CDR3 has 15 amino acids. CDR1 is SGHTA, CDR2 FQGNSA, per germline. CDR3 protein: CASRETGTSYNEQFF. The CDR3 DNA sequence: TGTGCCAGCAGGGAGACAGGGACGTCCTACAATGAGCAGTTCTTC.